This TCR beta chain was obtained from a study of blood T cell repertoires in COVID-19. Study-wide context: Some COVID-19 samples were acute and others convalescent; all came from the United States, Italy and Spain. Sources were T cells, B-cell-depleted T cells, or PBMCs; the material itself was cDNA or gDNA.

Sequencing was performed with immunoSEQ multiplex PCR; in TCRdb, only in-frame clones are kept and a portion is missing. Found here are roughly 200,000 clones, 94% of them singletons; the top ten hold 0.76%. CDR3 length: 17 amino acids. CDR1 is MNHEY and CDR2 is SMNVEV in the germline V gene (reference sequence). V dropped 6 bases and J dropped 4; count of bases not matched to a gene: 13. During active infection, Seattle patients enrolled and were then monitored through disease. V usage is TRBV27 and J usage is TRBJ2-1, with TRBD1 identical over 9 bases. Specimen: peripheral blood. The receptor was isolated from a man aged 25-40 years with COVID-19, enrolled during active disease. CDR3: CASSRVSRTGAYNEQFF. The CDR3 DNA reads TGTGCCAGCAGCCGAGTTAGTAGGACAGGGGCGTACAATGAGCAGTTCTTC.